This T cell receptor (beta chain) was profiled in a study of T cell responses to AZD1222 COVID-19 vaccine. Findings and caveats of the study: Clonal diversity was possibly underestimated, and the donors were mostly white British, with more females. Spike-specific TCR breadth and depth were elevated following two AZD1222 doses.

To note about this clone: Its antigen is currently unknown.

TCRdb's table, derived via immunoSEQ multiplex PCR, lists solely in-frame clones and lacks some. This sample has approximately 150,000 clones, with roughly 92% found just once. This CDR3 region has 16 residues. The germline gives CDR1 LGHDT, CDR2 YNNKEL (reference sequence). Trimming took 4 bases from V and 1 from J; bases not matched to a gene: 9. The chain combines TRBV3-1 (or the pseudogene TRBV3-2) with TRBJ2-5; 7 bases align to TRBD2. The clonotype was recovered from an adult in good health. Specimen: peripheral blood, collected on day 0 of AZD1222 vaccination. CDR3: CASSPGTNTPQETQYF. The DNA for the CDR3 is TGTGCCAGCAGCCCAGGGACTAACACCCCCCAAGAGACCCAGTACTTC.